Below are 25 T cell receptor beta chains sequenced from a single sample in a study of post-analysis software for immune sequencing data. Study-wide results and limits: Patients carried 4 or 5 TRBV segments more frequently than controls did, and TRBV5-6, TRBV5-1 and TRBV20-1 were among them.

Their antigens are not known. Prepared TCR beta cDNA libraries contained unique molecular identifiers. TCRdb re-analysed the PCR reads in MiXCR, keeping a single row per CDR3 protein. The data show fewer than 900,000 distinct CDR3 sequences, with around 45% seen just once and roughly 4.4% held by the top ten. The sequenced sample was blood. The receptors come from a girl aged 5 to 17 with multiple sclerosis.

This rearrangement joins TRBV30 to TRBJ1-5; unclear D gene. This CDR3 is 14 amino acids long. Germline CDR1 GTSNPN, CDR2 SVGIG (reference sequence). With 4 bases removed from V and 3 bases from J, the gap between germline ends came to 13 bases. CDR3 amino acids: CAWKPAKNNQPQHF. In DNA form, the CDR3 reads TGTGCCTGGAAGCCAGCAAAGAACAATCAGCCCCAGCATTTT.

CDR3 coding DNA: TGCAGCACCAGACTAGCGATGTACACAGATACGCAGTATTTT. This translates into CSTRLAMYTDTQYF. This chain joins TRBV29-1 and TRBJ2-3; 8 bases are shared with TRBD2. The CDR3 runs to 14 residues. Germline V gene lookup returns CDR1 SQVTM and CDR2 ANQGSEA. Losses at the gene ends were 8 bases for V and 2 bases for J; bases not matched to a gene: 9.

In DNA, the CDR3 is TGCAGCGTTTGCCCCCAGGCCTCCGGGGTCGAAGCTTTCTTT. Residues: CSVCPQASGVEAFF. The chain employs TRBV29-1 and TRBJ1-1, with unresolved D. This CDR3 contains 14 residues. Germline CDR1 and CDR2: SQVTM and ANQGSEA. V was trimmed by 5 bases and J by 8 bases, leaving 21 bases between them.

This clonotype was seen more than once but under ten times. The gene calls are TRBV12-3 or TRBV12-4 and TRBJ1-6; D gene unclear. V gave up 4 bases and J gave up 7 bases, with 11 bases separating them. This CDR3 is 14 amino acids long. DNA of the CDR3: TGTGCCAGCAGTTCGGAACCAGCGAATTCACCCCTCCACTTT. Protein product: CASSSEPANSPLHF.

V and J are TRBV6-2 or TRBV6-3 and TRBJ2-1; D unresolved. Trimming pared 0 bases from V and 10 bases from J, leaving 7 bases between. The CDR3 runs to 12 residues. Per the germline V gene, CDR1 is MNHEY and CDR2 is SVGEGT. The CDR3 sequence is CASSYSYGEQFF. The CDR3 region has the DNA TGTGCCAGCAGTTACTCTTATGGGGAGCAGTTCTTC.

J is TRBJ2-1 and V is TRBV7-3, with 10 bases aligning to TRBD2. Germline CDR1 SGHTA, CDR2 FQGTGA. The trim removed 5 bases at V and 7 bases at J, leaving 14 bases unmatched. This CDR3 has 17 residues. Written as DNA, the CDR3 is TGTGCCAGCAGCCCCGAGGGTATTACTAGCGGGAAGAATGAGCAGTTCTTC. Amino acids: CASSPEGITSGKNEQFF.

This clonotype was seen a few times. The chain is built from TRBV6-5 and TRBJ2-7, with a possible D match to TRBD1 (5 bases). CDR1 is MNHEY and CDR2 is SVGAGI in the germline V gene. The CDR3 runs 14 residues. Trimming left V 2 bases short and J 5 bases short, with 13 bases between. DNA for the CDR3: TGTGCCAGCAGTTACGACCGAATAGGGGACGAGCAGTACTTC. Amino acid sequence: CASSYDRIGDEQYF.

The V and J genes are TRBV12-3 or TRBV12-4 and TRBJ2-2; TRBD2 aligns across 8 bases. Losses at the gene ends were 8 bases for V and 5 bases for J; bases not matched to a gene: 13. This CDR3 spans 16 amino acids. The CDR3 region is CASDVRAGGGTGELFF. CDR3 DNA: TGTGCCAGCGACGTTAGGGCGGGAGGCGGGACCGGGGAGCTGTTTTTT.

The V gene is TRBV6-2 or TRBV6-3, the J gene TRBJ1-1; D is uncertain. This CDR3 spans 13 amino acids. CDR1 MNHEY and CDR2 SVGEGT come from the germline V gene. Trimming cost V 1 base and J 1 base, with 4 bases left between them. The CDR3 protein is CASSYWGNTEAFF. The CDR3 DNA reads TGTGCCAGCAGTTACTGGGGGAACACTGAAGCTTTCTTT.

Only one count was recorded for this clonotype. The rearrangement joins TRBV29-1 to TRBJ2-5; TRBD2 matches 8 bases. Per the germline V gene, CDR1 is SQVTM and CDR2 is ANQGSEA. This CDR3 has 12 residues. V was clipped by 6 bases and J by 2 bases; unmatched bases: 2. The CDR3 spells CSVAGDQETQYF. CDR3 nucleotide sequence: TGCAGCGTAGCGGGAGATCAAGAGACCCAGTACTTC.

This clonotype was counted once. The chain employs TRBV20-1 and TRBJ2-7, with TRBD1 matching over 7 bases. V trimming: 4 bases; J trimming: 2 bases; junction bases outside the gene matches: 5. This CDR3 comprises 13 residues. The germline CDR1 and CDR2 sequences are DFQATT and SNEGSKA (reference sequence). As DNA, the CDR3 is TGCAGTGCTAAACCGGGACAGACCTACGAGCAGTACTTC. Its translation is CSAKPGQTYEQYF.

This chain links TRBV7-2 with TRBJ2-3; a weak D match, TRBD2 (5 bases). Germline V CDR1 and CDR2: SGHTA, FQGNSA. This CDR3 has 15 amino acids. V was pared by 4 bases and J by 1 base, with 12 bases between. The CDR3 spells CASSSGNWGTDTQYF. The CDR3 coding sequence is TGTGCCAGCAGCTCCGGGAATTGGGGCACAGATACGCAGTATTTT.

This clonotype was observed a single time. The V and J genes are TRBV20-1 and TRBJ2-5, with TRBD2 as a possible D gene (6 bases). The V and J ends lost 6 bases and 4 bases respectively, with 15 bases between them. Germline V gene data show CDR1 as DFQATT and CDR2 as SNEGSKA (reference sequence). The CDR3 sequence is 13 residues long. The CDR3 region is CSASDLGGETQYF. CDR3 nucleotide sequence: TGCAGTGCATCTGACCTGGGAGGAGAGACCCAGTACTTC.

The chain combines TRBV5-1 with TRBJ1-1; 7 bases align to TRBD1. The V segment lost 4 bases and the J segment 0 bases; nucleotides outside the gene matches: 3. Per the germline V gene, CDR1 is SGHRS and CDR2 is YFSETQ. The CDR3 extends over 14 amino acids. DNA of the CDR3: TGCGCCAGCAGCATGAGGGGGCTGAACACTGAAGCTTTCTTT. It yields the protein CASSMRGLNTEAFF.

This chain uses TRBV7-3 with TRBJ2-3, with 13 bases identical to TRBD2. CDR3 length equals 16 residues. Per germline, CDR1 SGHTA and CDR2 FQGTGA. V was pared by 2 bases and J by 4 bases, with 3 bases of the junction left unmatched. The CDR3 DNA reads TGTGCCAGCAGCTTAGGACTAGCGGGAGAGGCAGATACGCAGTATTTT. Protein product: CASSLGLAGEADTQYF.

This clonotype is a singleton in its sample. The chain carries TRBV7-3 and TRBJ2-1; possibly TRBD2 for D (5 bases). The ends were cut back, 5 bases at V and 0 bases at J, with 11 bases in the middle. CDR1 is SGHTA and CDR2 is FQGTGA in the germline V gene. CDR3 length: 15 amino acids. The CDR3 here is CASSMRTGSYNEQFF. CDR3 DNA: TGTGCCAGCAGCATGAGGACTGGCTCCTACAATGAGCAGTTCTTC.

V is TRBV3-1 and J is TRBJ1-5; D remains unclear. V was cut by 0 bases and J by 1 base, with 7 bases left in between. This CDR3 comprises 15 residues. Per the germline V gene, CDR1 is LGHDT and CDR2 is YNNKEL (reference sequence). The CDR3 protein is CASSQDPTSNQPQHF. CDR3 bases: TGTGCCAGCAGCCAAGATCCCACCAGCAATCAGCCCCAGCATTTT.

The chain's CDR3 is CASSLSAIPNYEQYF. CDR3 in DNA: TGTGCCAGCAGTTTGAGCGCTATTCCCAACTACGAGCAGTACTTC. The chain has TRBV27 and TRBJ2-7, with D uncertain. Trimming cost V 3 bases and J 3 bases, with 15 bases left between them. Germline V gives CDR1 MNHEY, CDR2 SMNVEV (reference sequence). The CDR3 is 15 amino acids.

The gene calls are TRBV27 and TRBJ2-7, with 10 bases lining up with TRBD2. With 5 bases clipped from V and 2 bases from J, the junction kept 3 bases outside the gene matches. Germline-derived CDR1 and CDR2 are MNHEY and SMNVEV (reference sequence). CDR3 size: 14 residues. This CDR3 is CASSRTSGAYEQYF. CDR3 nucleotides: TGTGCCAGCAGTCGGACTAGCGGAGCCTACGAGCAGTACTTC.

The chain employs TRBV19 and TRBJ2-1; D not resolved. This CDR3 is 12 amino acids long. Germline CDR1 reads LNHDA; CDR2 reads SQIVND (reference sequence). Trimming took 4 bases from V and 9 from J, leaving 10 bases between them. This CDR3 reads CASSRQGREQFF. The CDR3 DNA reads as TGTGCCAGTAGTAGACAAGGACGTGAGCAGTTCTTC.

The genes are TRBV6-2 or TRBV6-3 and TRBJ2-3; 12 bases map to TRBD2. Trimming took 6 bases from V and 7 from J; bases not matched to a gene: 17. Germline CDR1 is MNHEY and CDR2 is SVGEGT. This CDR3 region has 18 residues. The CDR3 loop reads CASSQYFTLAGGRYTQYF. The CDR3 DNA is TGTGCCAGCAGCCAATACTTTACTCTAGCGGGAGGGAGATATACGCAGTATTTT.

The chain uses TRBV6-5 and TRBJ1-2, with 7 bases identical to TRBD1. This CDR3 region has 14 residues. The V and J ends lost 10 bases and 4 bases, in that order; junction bases with no gene match: 12. Germline V gene data show CDR1 as MNHEY and CDR2 as SVGAGI. CDR3 sequence reads: CATAVGGQIYGYTF. Written as DNA, the CDR3 is TGTGCCACCGCTGTTGGGGGACAGATCTATGGCTACACCTTC.

As for this clonotype: An end of the junction does not agree with germline; a read error may underlie this. This rearrangement joins TRBV5-1 to TRBJ2-3, with D perhaps TRBD2 (7 bases). Germline CDR1 and CDR2: SGHRS and YFSETQ. The CDR3 is made up of 16 amino acids. The CDR3 sequence is CANSLEWGGGAYTQYF. CDR3 DNA: TGCGCCAACAGCTTGGAATGGGGGGGCGGCGCGTATACGCAGTATTTT.

V gene TRBV5-1 combines with J gene TRBJ2-6, with D possibly being TRBD1 or TRBD2 (5 bases each). The CDR3 runs 16 residues. Germline CDR1 is SGHRS and CDR2 is YFSETQ. The V gene lost 5 bases and the J gene lost 2 bases, with 14 bases spanning the gap. Here the CDR3 reads CASRSTLGAGANVLTF. DNA for the CDR3: TGCGCCAGCAGATCTACCCTGGGGGCTGGGGCCAACGTCCTGACTTTC. The whole variable domain, remainder taken from reference TRBV5-1 and TRBJ2-6, is KAGVTQTPRYLIKTRGQQVTLSCSPISGHRSVSWYQQTPGQGLQFLFEYFSETQRNKGNFPGRFSGRQFSNSRSEMNVSTLELGDSALYLCASRSTLGAGANVLTFGAGSRLTVL.

This chain joins TRBV20-1 and TRBJ1-1; 7 nucleotides align to TRBD1. Germline CDR1 DFQATT, CDR2 SNEGSKA (reference sequence). V trimming: 5 bases; J trimming: 3 bases; junction bases outside the gene matches: 12. The CDR3 covers 15 residues. The CDR3 DNA reads as TGCAGTGCTTTTTCCCCCCGACAGGGCGACACTGAAGCTTTCTTT. It is translated as CSAFSPRQGDTEAFF.